What follows is one TCR beta chain and its context. This clone was detected once. Its cognate antigen has yet to be identified. The sample holds no much larger clone one base away, and base qualities are not on file. This entry comes from a study of cytomegalovirus exposure and HLA in healthy donors (dated by TCRdb to about 2017). Context from the whole study: An earlier analysis of roughly 630 of the donors reported more than 250 Gb of sequence data and 117 million unique TCR beta sequences from approximately 180 million T cells. An early release that covered several hundred HLA-typed donors contained around 330 gigabases of sequencing data and approximately 85 million unique TCR sequences. The genetic ancestry cluster associated with self-reported Caucasian donors included around four fifths of the approximately 400 genotyped donors. The study was designed to test whether signatures of past pathogen exposure could be identified by cataloging public T cell receptors. The study used immunosequencing to profile the T cell repertoires of several hundred subjects and linked those repertoires to cytomegalovirus serostatus. Along with the roughly 670-subject first cohort, a separate validation cohort of some 130 different subjects was used. High-throughput TCR immunosequencing, statistical association of individual TCRs with disease status, and machine learning were combined to predict cytomegalovirus infection status. A later analysis re-examined previously published TCR beta repertoires from just over 650 donors and added high-resolution HLA genotyping to investigate patterns of TCR occurrence. The later analysis used no new phenotypic data to find candidate immune exposures, relying instead on TCR beta sequences and their occurrence across donors. In an earlier analysis of 550 to 700 of the donors, high-throughput TCR beta sequencing was used to judge whether each TCR beta V gene segment behaved as functional or pseudogenic. Alongside the repertoire data, information on donor age, sex, ethnicity and CMV serostatus was compiled. A later genetic analysis took genome-wide SNP genotypes for about 65% of the 666 donors and used that subset as a discovery cohort. All discovery cohort repertoires had been generated using a single sequencing platform. Class I and class II HLA loci were covered by the typing at four-digit resolution. The number of typed donors differed by locus: roughly 629-640 for A, B, C, DRB1 and DQB1; approximately 540 for DQA1; roughly 600 for DPA1; and 400 to 480 for DPB1. Five DR-DQ haplotypes were handled as single units for association and clustering because linkage in the cohort was strong. On average, approximately 250,000 unique TCR beta nucleotide sequences were sequenced per donor among 300 to 500 genotyped donors of the cohort, with roughly 19% of those sequences being non-productive. Points the paper makes about the study in general: A total of 150 to 200 TCR beta chains were listed by the study as associated with cytomegalovirus. According to a later analysis, TCR association rates differed among HLA loci, with DRB1 alleles showing the most associated TCRs and HLA-C alleles showing the fewest. A later genetic analysis reported fewer N-insertions in productive TCRs among donors in an Asian-associated ancestry cluster than the roughly 720-donor mean. V-gene and J-gene trimming of TCR beta chains was associated with a missense DCLRE1C variant in a later genetic analysis, and the association was replicated in an independent cohort. The only immune exposure information available for the cohort was CMV serostatus. When HLA alleles, especially DR and DQ, strongly co-occurred, TCR associations were difficult to assign to individual alleles. Cytomegalovirus status was reported to be diagnosed by the classifier with high specificity and sensitivity in both the original and validation cohorts. According to the authors, the approach could potentially be generalized to other disease states and immunological phenotypes. Because counts were too low, 15 or so rarely observed V segments, including chromosome 9 orphons, were excluded from the earlier analysis of some 590 of the donors. The sequencing pipeline was judged likely to have produced a cluster of highly shared sequence variants as a technical artifact. Linkage disequilibrium might explain the correlated functional status among segregating V segments, but an unknown experimental factor could not be excluded. Most CMV-associated TCR beta chains appeared to be HLA-restricted in a later analysis, and the HLA associations seemed to be driven largely by CMV exposure. In an earlier analysis of fewer than 750 of the donors, most TCR beta V segments were observed in productive rearrangements about 87% or about 30% of the time, broadly matching IMGT annotations. In a later analysis, HLA-associated TCR beta chains showed more clonal expansion and lower generation probabilities than non-associated chains that were equally common. In vitro tests confirmed that a few of the cytomegalovirus-associated TCR beta chains recognize cytomegalovirus antigens. This cohort had only TCR beta chains sequenced, and the lack of alpha or paired-chain data limited which features could be detected. Most TCR sequences were observed very rarely across donors, whereas some public TCRs were present in many individuals. Because the 87-base-pair reads could not distinguish some IMGT-functional V segments, including TRBV6-2 and TRBV6-3, those segments were excluded. Presence/absence analyses assumed roughly uniform sequencing depth across donors, an assumption that may not hold. Because HLA typing was missing for some donors at each locus, association tests included only the typed subset. At a false discovery rate of 0.05, a later analysis linked 16,000 or so TCR beta sequences to specific HLA alleles. According to a later analysis, parvovirus B19, influenza, CMV and Epstein-Barr virus appeared linked to several top co-occurrence clusters. A further reported finding was that TCR beta sequences accurately predicted the HLA-A and HLA-B alleles for most subjects in the first cohort.

The receptor library was made with the immunoSEQ multiplex PCR assay. For the multiplex PCR, a mixture combining 60 forward primers for TCR Vbeta segments and 13 reverse primers for TCR Jbeta segments was used. The CDR3 region of rearranged TCR beta genes was amplified from genomic DNA with a multiplex PCR assay. On the Illumina HiSeq System, the amplified TCR beta libraries were sequenced as 87-base-pair reads. From the authors' description of their analysis: In a later analysis, approximately 74 million unique TCR beta chains were counted across the 500 to 850 repertoires, and roughly 9.9 million of these chains were shared by at least two donors. To remove PCR and sequencing errors, raw reads were error-corrected and collapsed into unique sequences using a nearest-neighbor algorithm that merged closely related sequences. V, D and J gene segments were assigned by aligning CDR3 sequences to IMGT reference sequences. For a sequence to be retained, a match of at least six nucleotides was required to both a V gene segment and a J gene segment. Rearrangements were called productive when the CDR3 lacked stop codons and stayed in frame with V and J; all others were non-productive. Following IMGT convention, CDR3 was defined as the stretch from the second conserved V-encoded cysteine to the conserved J-encoded phenylalanine. Sequences without an unambiguous match to a single V gene segment were excluded from the earlier analysis of about 630 of the donors. In an earlier analysis of about 590 of the donors, a V segment was called functional when productive rearrangements were above 56.7%, and segregating when the standard deviation between donors exceeded 5%. A statistical classification framework was developed to diagnose cytomegalovirus status using the catalog of TCR beta chain sequences. In a later analysis, TCR nucleotide sequences were compared against IMGT/GENE-DB human TR gene sequences so that V and J genes could be assigned. In a later analysis, CDR3 sequences and most-parsimonious VDJ recombination scenarios were assigned using the TCRdist pipeline. In a later analysis, each TCR beta chain was defined by its CDR3 amino acid sequence together with its V-gene family, and reads lacking a unique V-gene family were excluded. A later analysis removed 450 to 600 highly shared, low-generation-probability nucleotide sequences to deal with suspected cross-contamination and a sequencing artifact. In a later analysis, a clonal expansion index was calculated for each public chain from normalized within-repertoire ranks of inferred template counts. Generation probabilities in a later analysis came from a VDJ recombination model fitted to out-of-frame rearrangements, and those results were checked against IGoR. In a later analysis, hypergeometric tests were used to score TCR-TCR, TCR-HLA and TCR-CMV co-occurrence, with a repertoire-size bias correction applied to TCR pairs. To estimate false discovery rates, a later analysis permuted the HLA or CMV assignments 20 times. A later analysis grouped co-occurring TCRs with DBSCAN, adding TCRdist sequence similarity when clustering within HLA-allele-positive subsets. Repertoires with fewer than 30,000 or more than 120,000 public chains were left out of co-occurrence clustering, as were four to six repertoires with anomalous nucleotide sharing. TCRdb's version of the immuneACCESS table is confined to in-frame rearrangements and falls short of the full clone set. An unresolved V gene accounts for under half of the shortfall where checked; the remainder is of unknown origin. Clonal size and the V and J genes are those of that table, whereas D and trimming came from the DNA. The sample has 250,000 or so clones on record, 80% to 95% of them singletons. The top ten clonotypes cover less than 2% of the sample.

The cohort was made up of 666 healthy bone marrow donors. Cohort members were all nominally healthy when sampled, although unrecorded immune exposures were likely present. The donor tested CMV seronegative, placing the donor among the 350 or so seronegative members of the cohort. A peripheral blood sample was provided by each donor, and peripheral blood mononuclear cells were used for TCR beta sequencing. Genomic DNA extraction from the blood cell samples was performed with the Qiagen DNeasy Blood Extraction Kit. Germline trimming: 3 bases from V, 1 base from J; junction bases outside gene matches: 4. Including cysteine and phenylalanine, the CDR3 has 15 amino acids. The read is trimmed to its CDR3 DNA, 45 bases read in frame from base 1. According to the germline V gene, CDR1 reads SGHNT and CDR2 reads YENEEA.

The sample taken for sequencing was PBMCs. This sequence was found in a girl aged 2-15 years in good health and CMV-seronegative. The chain uses TRBV11-3 and TRBJ1-1; TRBD1 matches 8 bases in the middle. The CDR3 reads CASSFDRGQNTEAFF. The base sequence is TGTGCCAGCAGCTTCGACAGGGGACAGAACACTGAAGCTTTCTTT.